This T cell receptor (beta chain) was captured in a study of tumor T cells in aggressive B-cell lymphoma. Only in-frame clones appear in the TCRdb table, and some are missing; sequencing was by immunoSEQ multiplex PCR. The sample consists of about 5,600 clones, 70% to 75% of them appearing once. Sequenced sample: tumor tissue. The sequence came from an adult with diffuse large B cell lymphoma.

CDR3 in DNA: TGTGCCAGCACCCCCCGCCTCCTGACTAGCGGGGACTCCTACGAGCAGTACTTC. Its translation: CASTPRLLTSGDSYEQYF. The rearrangement links TRBV28 to TRBJ2-7; 11 bases line up with TRBD2. This CDR3 spans 18 amino acids. V was pared by 7 bases and J by 0 bases, with 14 bases of the junction left unmatched. CDR1 is MDHEN, CDR2 SYDVKM, per germline. Together with reference TRBV28 and TRBJ2-7, the CDR3 gives the full variable domain: DVKVTQSSRYLVKRTGEKVFLECVQDMDHENMFWYRQDPGLGLRLIYFSYDVKMKEKGDIPEGYSVSREKKERFSLILESASTNQTSMYLCASTPRLLTSGDSYEQYFGPGTRLTVT.